The TCR beta chain described here comes from a study of CD8+CD57+ T cells in acquired aplastic anemia. This clonotype was seen repeatedly, ten times or more. V was trimmed by 5 bases and J by 0 bases, leaving 17 bases between them. The CDR3 consists of 16 residues. The germline gives CDR1 SGHDT, CDR2 YYEEEE. According to the study, genomic DNA was the template for TCR beta VDJ and CDR3 profiling. TCRdb passed the reads through MiXCR, listing each CDR3 protein once. The sample includes about 160,000 distinct CDR3 sequences, 35% to 55% of them seen just once. The origin of this receptor is a human donor in good health. The sample consisted of sorted CD4+, CD8+, or CD8+CD57+ T cells (not recorded which) from PBMCs. The chain employs TRBV5-6 and TRBJ1-1; tentative D call: TRBD1 (6 bases). CDR3 nucleotide sequence: TGTGCCAGCAGTTTCAGGCTCGGACAGCTGAACACTGAAGCTTTCTTT. It yields the protein CASSFRLGQLNTEAFF.